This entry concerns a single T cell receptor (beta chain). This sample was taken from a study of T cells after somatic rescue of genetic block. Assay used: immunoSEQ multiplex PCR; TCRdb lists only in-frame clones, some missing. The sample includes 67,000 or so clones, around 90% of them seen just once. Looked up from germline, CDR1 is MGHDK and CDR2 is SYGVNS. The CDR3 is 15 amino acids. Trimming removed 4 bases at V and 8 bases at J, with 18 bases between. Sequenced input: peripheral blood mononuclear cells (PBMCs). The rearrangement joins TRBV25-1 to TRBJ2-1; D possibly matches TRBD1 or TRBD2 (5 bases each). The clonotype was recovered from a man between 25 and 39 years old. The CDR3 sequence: CASSAGTMGRYEQFF. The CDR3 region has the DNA TGTGCCAGCAGTGCCGGGACGATGGGGCGTTATGAGCAGTTCTTC.